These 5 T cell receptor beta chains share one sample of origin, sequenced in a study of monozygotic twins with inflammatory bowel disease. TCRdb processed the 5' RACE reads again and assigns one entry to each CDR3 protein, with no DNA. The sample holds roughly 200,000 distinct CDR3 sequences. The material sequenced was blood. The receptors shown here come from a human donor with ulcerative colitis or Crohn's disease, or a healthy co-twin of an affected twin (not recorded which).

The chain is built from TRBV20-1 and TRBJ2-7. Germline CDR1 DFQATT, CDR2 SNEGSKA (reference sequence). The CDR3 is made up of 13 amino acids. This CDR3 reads CSARYGFSYEQYF.

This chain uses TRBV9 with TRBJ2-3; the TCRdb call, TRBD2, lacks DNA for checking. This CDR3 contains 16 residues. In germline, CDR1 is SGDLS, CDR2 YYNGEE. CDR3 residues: CASSVDASGGADTQYF.

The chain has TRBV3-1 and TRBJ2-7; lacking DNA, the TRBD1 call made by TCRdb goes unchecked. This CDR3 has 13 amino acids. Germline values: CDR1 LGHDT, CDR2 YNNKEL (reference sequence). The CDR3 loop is CASSRGPGGEQYF.

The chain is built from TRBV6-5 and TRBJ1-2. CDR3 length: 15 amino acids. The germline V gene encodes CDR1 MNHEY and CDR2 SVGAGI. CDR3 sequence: CASSSSVSSNYGYTF.

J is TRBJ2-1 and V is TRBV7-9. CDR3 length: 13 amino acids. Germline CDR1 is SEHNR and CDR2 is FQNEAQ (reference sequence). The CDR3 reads CASGYQGFNEQFF.